This T cell receptor (beta chain) was observed in a study of T cells in Graves' hyperthyroidism and ophthalmopathy. Worth noting for this clonotype: Its antigen is currently unknown.

Graves' hyperthyroidism qualified as stable when ophthalmopathy did not progress within 18 months. Patients were aged 18 to 65, had disease duration under 2 months, and had newly diagnosed hyperthyroidism. PBMCs were sourced from roughly 9.7 ml fresh peripheral blood. TCR beta CDR3 sequences were amplified from RNA transcripts. First-round RT-PCR of the TCR CDR3 relied on the HTBI primer set. TCRdb analysed the multiplex PCR reads with MiXCR anew, one entry per CDR3 protein. Of 800,000 or so distinct CDR3 sequences in the sample, roughly 40% were seen once. Findings and caveats of the study: The model anticipated ophthalmopathy a median 6.5 months pre-onset.

CDR3 size: 13 residues. The germline gives CDR1 LNHNV, CDR2 YYDKDF (reference sequence). The V and J ends lost 7 bases and 9 bases respectively, with 18 bases between them. The chain is built from TRBV15 and TRBJ1-1; perhaps TRBD1 as D (5 bases). The specimen sequenced was blood. This TCR was sampled from a young man with Graves' hyperthyroidism. CDR3 protein: CATKRNPGGKAFF. For the CDR3, the DNA is TGTGCCACCAAGAGGAACCCTGGGGGAAAAGCTTTCTTT.